The rows below give T cell receptor beta chains drawn from one sample of a study of post-analysis software for immune sequencing data. A single record per CDR3 protein comes from TCRdb applying MiXCR to the PCR reads. The data show about 800,000 distinct CDR3 sequences, roughly 30% seen once. The specimen sequenced was blood. These TCRs come from a girl aged 10 to 17 with multiple sclerosis. CDR3s include the opening cysteine and the closing phenylalanine or tryptophan. A D gene is named only where the DNA matches it firmly. Size values are once, few and many counts, or a class for expanded clones, and some rows have none.

J	D	V	size	DNA	CDR3
TRBJ1-1	NA	TRBV6-5	once	TGTGCCAGCAGGAGACAGGCAATAAACACTGAAGCTTTCTTT	CASRRQAINTEAFF
TRBJ2-1	NA	TRBV14	many	TGTGCCAGCAGCCAAGTCAATGAGCAGTTCTTC	CASSQVNEQFF
TRBJ2-1	NA	TRBV12-3/TRBV12-4	few	TGTGCCAGCAGTGGGGGACCCCGAAGCGAGCAGTTCTTC	CASSGGPRSEQFF
TRBJ2-5	NA	TRBV6-1	few	TGTGCCAGCAGCGAGCCCTTAGAGACCCAGTACTTC	CASSEPLETQYF
TRBJ2-7	TRBD1	TRBV6-5	NA	TGTGCCAGCAGTGGACAGGGGCCGACCTACGAGCAGTACTTC	CASSGQGPTYEQYF
TRBJ2-7	NA	TRBV2	NA	TGTGCCAGCAGTGGATCGGGCGAGCAGTACTTC	CASSGSGEQYF
TRBJ2-3	NA	TRBV24-1	many	TGTGCCACCAGCTCAGGGGTAATGGTGGCAGATACGCAGTATTTT	CATSSGVMVADTQYF
TRBJ2-1	NA	TRBV24-1	NA	TGTGCCACCAGTGCCATTGACTCCTACAATGAGCAGTTCTTC	CATSAIDSYNEQFF
TRBJ2-2	TRBD2	TRBV7-9	few	TGTGCCAGCAGCTTCGGACTAGCGGGAGCCGACACCGGGGAGCTGTTTTTT	CASSFGLAGADTGELFF
TRBJ1-1	NA	TRBV20-1	NA	TGCAGTGCTAGCAGGGTAGCGAACACTGAAGCTTTCTTT	CSASRVANTEAFF
TRBJ1-5	NA	TRBV20-1	few	TGCAGTGCTAGAGACCAGGGTTGGGTTGATCAGCCCCAGCATTTT	CSARDQGWVDQPQHF
TRBJ1-6	NA	TRBV9	NA	TGTGCCAGCAGCGGCCCCGGCCTCCACTTT	CASSGPGLHF
TRBJ1-2	NA	TRBV7-6	few	TGTGCCAGCAGCCCCGGGGGAGGCCTCTATGGCTACACCTTC	CASSPGGGLYGYTF
TRBJ2-2	NA	TRBV4-1	NA	TGCGCCAGCAGCCAAGACGCGGGTTACACCGGGGAGCTGTTTTTT	CASSQDAGYTGELFF
TRBJ1-1	NA	TRBV29-1	NA	TGCAGCGTTGAAGAGTGGACCCAGGCTTTCTTT	CSVEEWTQAFF
TRBJ1-1	TRBD1	TRBV12-3/TRBV12-4	NA	TGTGCCAGCAGGCTTACAGGGGGCGGGACTGAAGCTTTCTTT	CASRLTGGGTEAFF
TRBJ2-1	TRBD1	TRBV20-1	NA	TGCAGTGCTCGGGACAGCCCTTTACAGTTCTTC	CSARDSPLQFF
TRBJ2-4	TRBD1	TRBV20-1	NA	TGCAGTGCTAGGCGATCCGGGACAGATAAAAACATTCAGTACTTC	CSARRSGTDKNIQYF
TRBJ1-6	NA	TRBV6-1	NA	TGTGCCAGCAGTAGAGACAGGAGGGATTCACCCCTCCACTTT	CASSRDRRDSPLHF
TRBJ2-3	NA	TRBV12-3/TRBV12-4	few	TGTGCCAGCAGGCCCTCGACGGATACGCAGTATTTT	CASRPSTDTQYF
TRBJ1-2	NA	TRBV24-1	few	TGTGCCACCAGTGATCGAGGTCCTAACTATGGCTACACCTTC	CATSDRGPNYGYTF
TRBJ1-4	NA	TRBV20-1	NA	TGCAGTGCTCCTAACAGGGCTTCAAATGAAAAACTGTTTTTT	CSAPNRASNEKLFF
TRBJ1-2	NA	TRBV6-4	NA	TGTGCCAGCAGTGACGGTCGAGGGGAACTGGGCTACACCTTC	CASSDGRGELGYTF
TRBJ1-1	NA	TRBV5-1	NA	TGCGCCAGCAGCTCAGGGACCATGAACACTGAAGCTTTCTTT	CASSSGTMNTEAFF
TRBJ2-7	NA	TRBV27	few	TGTGCCAGCAGGAGTCAGGCCCTATCCTACGAGCAGTACTTC	CASRSQALSYEQYF
TRBJ1-1	NA	TRBV6-5	few	TGTGCCAGCAGTGGGTCCACCGACACTGAAGCTTTCTTT	CASSGSTDTEAFF
TRBJ2-3	TRBD2	TRBV29-1	few	TGCAGCGTTCTGGCTAGCGGGACCGATACGCAGTATTTT	CSVLASGTDTQYF
TRBJ2-7	TRBD2	TRBV7-2	few	TGTGCCAGCAGCTTAGCGGGGACTAGCGGGAGCCCCTACGAGCAGTACTTC	CASSLAGTSGSPYEQYF
TRBJ1-6	NA	TRBV7-9	NA	TGTGCCAGCAGCTTACAGGCGTCACCCCTCCACTTT	CASSLQASPLHF
TRBJ2-7	TRBD2	TRBV14	NA	TGTGCCAGCAGCCGCCGACTAGCGAGAGCCGATATACGTGGGCAGTACTTC	CASSRRLARADIRGQYF
TRBJ2-6	NA	TRBV7-2	NA	TGTGCCAGCAGCTTACGGGCCGAACAATTCAAGACTTTC	CASSLRAEQFKTF
TRBJ2-3	TRBD2	TRBV20-1	few	TGCAGTGTTCGAAGGAGCGGGAGGGCCTTCCCAGATACGCAGTATTTT	CSVRRSGRAFPDTQYF
TRBJ1-5	NA	TRBV6-5	few	TGTGCCAGCAGCACCTCCCGGGCCCGCGGCCAGCCCCAGCATTTT	CASSTSRARGQPQHF
TRBJ1-1	NA	TRBV4-1	few	TGCGCCAGCAGCCACGCCCCGCTGCAGGGGCACACTGAAGCTTTCTTT	CASSHAPLQGHTEAFF
TRBJ2-5	NA	TRBV3-1	many	TGTGCCAGCAGCCAATTCGAGGAGACCCAGTACTTC	CASSQFEETQYF
TRBJ2-3	NA	TRBV24-1	NA	TGTGCCACCAGTGTCCGTTTACAGGGTACAGATACGCAGTATTTT	CATSVRLQGTDTQYF
TRBJ2-5	TRBD1	TRBV2	few	TGTGCCAGCAGGGGACAGGGGGTGACCCAGTACTTC	CASRGQGVTQYF
TRBJ2-1	TRBD2	TRBV15	NA	TGTGCCACCAGCAGAGATCTCGGGGGAGGGGCCTACAATGAGCAGTTCTTC	CATSRDLGGGAYNEQFF
TRBJ2-1	NA	TRBV7-2	few	TGTGCCAGCAGCTTATCACTTGCGGCACTTAATGAGCAGTTCTTC	CASSLSLAALNEQFF
TRBJ2-6	NA	TRBV12-3/TRBV12-4	NA	TGTGCCAGCAGTAACTCTGGGGCCAACGTCCCGACTTTC	CASSNSGANVPTF